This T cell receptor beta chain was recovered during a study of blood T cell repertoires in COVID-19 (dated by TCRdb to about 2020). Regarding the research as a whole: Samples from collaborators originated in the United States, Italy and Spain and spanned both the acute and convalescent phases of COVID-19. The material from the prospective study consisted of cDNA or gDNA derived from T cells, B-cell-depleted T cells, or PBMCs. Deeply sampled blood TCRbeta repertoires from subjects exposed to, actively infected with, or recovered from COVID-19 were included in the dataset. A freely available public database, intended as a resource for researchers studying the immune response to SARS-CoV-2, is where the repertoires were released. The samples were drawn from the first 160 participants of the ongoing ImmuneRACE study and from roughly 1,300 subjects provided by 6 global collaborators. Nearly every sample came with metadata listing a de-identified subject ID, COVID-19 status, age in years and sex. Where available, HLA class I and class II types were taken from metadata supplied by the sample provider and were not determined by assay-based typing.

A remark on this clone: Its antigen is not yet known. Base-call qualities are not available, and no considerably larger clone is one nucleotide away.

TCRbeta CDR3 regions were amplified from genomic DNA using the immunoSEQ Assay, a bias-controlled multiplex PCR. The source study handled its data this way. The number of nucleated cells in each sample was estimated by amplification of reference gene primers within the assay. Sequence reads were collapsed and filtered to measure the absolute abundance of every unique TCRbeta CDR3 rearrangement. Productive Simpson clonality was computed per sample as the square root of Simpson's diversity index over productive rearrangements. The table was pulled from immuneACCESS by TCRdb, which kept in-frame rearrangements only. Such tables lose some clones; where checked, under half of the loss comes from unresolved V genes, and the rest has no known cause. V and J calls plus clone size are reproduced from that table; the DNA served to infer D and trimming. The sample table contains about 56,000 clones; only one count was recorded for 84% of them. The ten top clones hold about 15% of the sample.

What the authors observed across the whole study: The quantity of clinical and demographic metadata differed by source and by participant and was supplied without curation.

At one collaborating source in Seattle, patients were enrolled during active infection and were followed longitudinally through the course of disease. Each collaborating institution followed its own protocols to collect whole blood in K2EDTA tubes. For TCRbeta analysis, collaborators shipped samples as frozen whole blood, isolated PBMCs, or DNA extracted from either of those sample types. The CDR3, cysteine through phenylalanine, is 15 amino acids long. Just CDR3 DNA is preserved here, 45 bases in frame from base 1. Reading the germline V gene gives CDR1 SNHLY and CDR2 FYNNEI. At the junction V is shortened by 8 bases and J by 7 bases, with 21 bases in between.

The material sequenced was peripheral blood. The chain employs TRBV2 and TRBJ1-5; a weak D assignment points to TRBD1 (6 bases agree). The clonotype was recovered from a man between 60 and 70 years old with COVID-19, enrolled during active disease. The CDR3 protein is CASGNRDIRGQPQHF. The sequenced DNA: TGTGCCAGCGGGAACAGGGATATCCGAGGCCAGCCCCAGCATTTT.